The rows below give T cell receptor beta chains drawn from one sample of a study of beta chain features in type 1 diabetes. Assay used: immunoSEQ multiplex PCR; TCRdb lists only in-frame clones, some missing. The sample carries some 26,000 clones, over 65% recorded once. The sample consisted of stem cell memory CD4+ T cells from blood. All receptors derive from a woman aged 40 to 50 with type 1 diabetes. Each CDR3 is given with its conserved first and last residue. The D gene is left open where the match is weak. Only some rows state a clone size, as once, few, many or a class for expanded clones.

abundance: .; d_gene: TRBD1; j_gene: TRBJ2-7; v_gene: TRBV10-3; CDR3nt: TGTGCCATCAGCCCCGGGACAGGTATAAGCGAGCAGTACTTC; CDR3aa: CAISPGTGISEQYF
abundance: .; d_gene: TRBD1; j_gene: TRBJ2-7; v_gene: TRBV7-9; CDR3nt: TGTGCCAGCAGTCCCCAGGGGGACGAGCAGTACTTC; CDR3aa: CASSPQGDEQYF
abundance: .; d_gene: TRBD2; j_gene: TRBJ2-2; v_gene: TRBV7-2; CDR3nt: TGTGCCAGCAGCTTAGTAGCGGGAGGTTACACCGGGGAGCTGTTTTTT; CDR3aa: CASSLVAGGYTGELFF
abundance: .; d_gene: .; j_gene: TRBJ2-7; v_gene: TRBV6-6; CDR3nt: TGTGCCAGCAGTCGACAGTTCCCCTACGAGCAGTACTTC; CDR3aa: CASSRQFPYEQYF
abundance: .; d_gene: .; j_gene: TRBJ1-1; v_gene: TRBV4-2; CDR3nt: TGTGCCAGCAGCCAAGATCAGGAAAGCACTGAAGCTTTCTTT; CDR3aa: CASSQDQESTEAFF
abundance: few; d_gene: .; j_gene: TRBJ2-4; v_gene: TRBV5-1; CDR3nt: TGCGCCAGCAGTCCCCGGGACTTAGCCAAAAACATTCAGTACTTC; CDR3aa: CASSPRDLAKNIQYF
abundance: .; d_gene: .; j_gene: TRBJ1-1; v_gene: TRBV7-2; CDR3nt: TGTGCCAGCAGCAAGGGCCGCAGGGGCCAGAACACTGAAGCTTTCTTT; CDR3aa: CASSKGRRGQNTEAFF
abundance: .; d_gene: TRBD1; j_gene: TRBJ2-4; v_gene: TRBV6-5; CDR3nt: TGTGCCAGCAGTAAGGACAGGGCCGGAAACATTCAGTACTTC; CDR3aa: CASSKDRAGNIQYF
abundance: .; d_gene: .; j_gene: TRBJ2-1; v_gene: TRBV5-1; CDR3nt: TGCGCCAGCAGTTTCATCGCGGGATCTTACAATGAGCAGTTCTTC; CDR3aa: CASSFIAGSYNEQFF
abundance: .; d_gene: TRBD1; j_gene: TRBJ2-7; v_gene: TRBV14; CDR3nt: TGTGCCAGCAGCCAACTGGACAGGAACGCCTACGAGCAGTACTTC; CDR3aa: CASSQLDRNAYEQYF
abundance: .; d_gene: .; j_gene: TRBJ2-2; v_gene: TRBV19; CDR3nt: TGTGCCAGTAGACTCCCCTCCCCCGGAGGCACCGGGGAGCTGTTTTTT; CDR3aa: CASRLPSPGGTGELFF
abundance: few; d_gene: TRBD1; j_gene: TRBJ1-2; v_gene: TRBV23-1; CDR3nt: TGCGCCAGCAGTCTAGGACAGGGGCGAGATAACGATGGCTACACCTTC; CDR3aa: CASSLGQGRDNDGYTF
abundance: .; d_gene: TRBD2; j_gene: TRBJ2-1; v_gene: TRBV28; CDR3nt: TGTGCCAGCAGTCGGCGGGGGGGTCTCAATGAGCAGTTCTTC; CDR3aa: CASSRRGGLNEQFF
abundance: .; d_gene: .; j_gene: TRBJ1-4; v_gene: TRBV28; CDR3nt: TGTGCCAGCCAGACAGGAGGTAATGAAAAACTGTTTTTT; CDR3aa: CASQTGGNEKLFF
abundance: few; d_gene: .; j_gene: TRBJ1-4; v_gene: TRBV5-4; CDR3nt: TGTGCCAGCAGCCCTGGGCTTCTAGCGGATAATGAAAAACTGTTTTTT; CDR3aa: CASSPGLLADNEKLFF
abundance: .; d_gene: .; j_gene: TRBJ1-2; v_gene: TRBV30; CDR3nt: TGTGCCTGGAGTGGGCGACTGAATGGCTACACCTTC; CDR3aa: CAWSGRLNGYTF
abundance: .; d_gene: TRBD1; j_gene: TRBJ2-7; v_gene: TRBV2; CDR3nt: TGTGCCAGCAGTGGACAGGGACAATCCTACGAGCAGTACTTC; CDR3aa: CASSGQGQSYEQYF
abundance: .; d_gene: .; j_gene: TRBJ1-2; v_gene: TRBV7-2; CDR3nt: TGTGCCAGCAGCCCGCCGGGGGATAACTATGGCTACACCTTC; CDR3aa: CASSPPGDNYGYTF
abundance: .; d_gene: TRBD2; j_gene: TRBJ2-5; v_gene: TRBV30; CDR3nt: TGTGCCTGGAAACTAGCGGGGGGAGAGACCCAGTACTTC; CDR3aa: CAWKLAGGETQYF
abundance: .; d_gene: TRBD2; j_gene: TRBJ2-3; v_gene: TRBV15; CDR3nt: TGTGCCACCAGCAGAGGACTAGCGGGGGCCGCCGCTAGCACAGATACGCAGTATTTT; CDR3aa: CATSRGLAGAAASTDTQYF
abundance: .; d_gene: TRBD1; j_gene: TRBJ1-2; v_gene: TRBV7-9; CDR3nt: TGTGCCAGCAGCTTCGAGACAGGGTCATCCGGAGGCTACACCTTC; CDR3aa: CASSFETGSSGGYTF
abundance: few; d_gene: .; j_gene: TRBJ1-3; v_gene: TRBV6-1; CDR3nt: TGTGCCAGCACCACAGGGAACAGGGGAAACACCATATATTTT; CDR3aa: CASTTGNRGNTIYF
abundance: .; d_gene: TRBD1; j_gene: TRBJ1-2; v_gene: TRBV5-1; CDR3nt: TGCGCCAGCAGCTGGGGACAGAACTATGGCTACACCTTC; CDR3aa: CASSWGQNYGYTF
abundance: .; d_gene: TRBD1; j_gene: TRBJ2-3; v_gene: TRBV7-2; CDR3nt: TGTGCCAGCAGCTTCGGGACAGGGGTGGATACGCAGTATTTT; CDR3aa: CASSFGTGVDTQYF
abundance: .; d_gene: .; j_gene: TRBJ2-3; v_gene: TRBV5-5; CDR3nt: TGTGCCAGCAGCCTCGCACCACAGGCTACAGATACGCAGTATTTT; CDR3aa: CASSLAPQATDTQYF
abundance: .; d_gene: TRBD1; j_gene: TRBJ1-1; v_gene: TRBV5-1; CDR3nt: TGCGCCAGCAGCTGGGACAGGAACACTGAAGCTTTCTTT; CDR3aa: CASSWDRNTEAFF
abundance: .; d_gene: .; j_gene: TRBJ1-6; v_gene: TRBV28; CDR3nt: TGTGCCAGCAGTCCCCCCCCGACAGGTAGAAATTCACCCCTCCACTTT; CDR3aa: CASSPPPTGRNSPLHF
abundance: .; d_gene: .; j_gene: TRBJ1-4; v_gene: TRBV30; CDR3nt: TGTGCCTGGAGTGTACTAAGCTTGGGTGAAAAACTGTTTTTT; CDR3aa: CAWSVLSLGEKLFF
abundance: .; d_gene: TRBD1; j_gene: TRBJ1-1; v_gene: TRBV19; CDR3nt: TGTGCCAGTAGTACCGGCGGACAGGGCTTAACTGAAGCTTTCTTT; CDR3aa: CASSTGGQGLTEAFF
abundance: few; d_gene: .; j_gene: TRBJ1-1; v_gene: TRBV6-5; CDR3nt: TGTGCCAGCAGTTACCGAATTCAGGTAACTGAAGCTTTCTTT; CDR3aa: CASSYRIQVTEAFF
abundance: few; d_gene: TRBD1; j_gene: TRBJ2-1; v_gene: TRBV7-9; CDR3nt: TGTGCCAGCAGTCGAGGGGGCCAATACAATGAGCAGTTCTTC; CDR3aa: CASSRGGQYNEQFF
abundance: .; d_gene: .; j_gene: TRBJ1-5; v_gene: TRBV7-6; CDR3nt: TGTGCCAGCAGCTCTTTGGGGAGGGGTAATCAGCCCCAGCATTTT; CDR3aa: CASSSLGRGNQPQHF
abundance: few; d_gene: TRBD1; j_gene: TRBJ1-2; v_gene: TRBV29-1; CDR3nt: TGCAGCGCCGTCACCGAACAGGGGAAAGGCTACACCTTC; CDR3aa: CSAVTEQGKGYTF
abundance: few; d_gene: .; j_gene: TRBJ2-7; v_gene: TRBV11-2; CDR3nt: TGTGCCAGCAGCTCCCGTGGTAGCACGAGATACGAGCAGTACTTC; CDR3aa: CASSSRGSTRYEQYF
abundance: .; d_gene: TRBD2; j_gene: TRBJ2-3; v_gene: TRBV13; CDR3nt: TGTGCCAGCAGCTCTCGAGCGGGGGGGCAGACAGATACGCAGTATTTT; CDR3aa: CASSSRAGGQTDTQYF
abundance: .; d_gene: TRBD2; j_gene: TRBJ2-7; v_gene: TRBV7-2; CDR3nt: TGTGCCAGCAGCCTCGGGGGAGGGCGGCGGGAGCAGTACTTC; CDR3aa: CASSLGGGRREQYF
abundance: few; d_gene: .; j_gene: TRBJ2-3; v_gene: TRBV28; CDR3nt: TGTGCCAGCAACACCCCGGGAGCAGATACGCAGTATTTT; CDR3aa: CASNTPGADTQYF
abundance: .; d_gene: TRBD2; j_gene: TRBJ2-3; v_gene: TRBV15; CDR3nt: TGTGCCACCGGGAGCGGGGGCACAGATACGCAGTATTTT; CDR3aa: CATGSGGTDTQYF
abundance: .; d_gene: TRBD1; j_gene: TRBJ2-1; v_gene: TRBV6-6; CDR3nt: TGTGCCAGCAGCACAGGGGGCAGTGAGCAGTTCTTC; CDR3aa: CASSTGGSEQFF
abundance: .; d_gene: .; j_gene: TRBJ2-2; v_gene: TRBV7-2; CDR3nt: TGTGCCAGCAGCCGCTTGGGGGGAATGAGCACCGGGGAGCTGTTTTTT; CDR3aa: CASSRLGGMSTGELFF
abundance: .; d_gene: .; j_gene: TRBJ2-1; v_gene: TRBV5-1; CDR3nt: TGCGCCAGCAGCCCGCAGTGGGGGGATGAGCAGTTCTTC; CDR3aa: CASSPQWGDEQFF
abundance: .; d_gene: .; j_gene: TRBJ2-1; v_gene: TRBV9; CDR3nt: TGTGCCAGCGGAGGCTGGCGAGAGCTAAAGCAGTTCTTC; CDR3aa: CASGGWRELKQFF
abundance: .; d_gene: .; j_gene: TRBJ1-1; v_gene: TRBV19; CDR3nt: TGTGCCAGTAGTATGTTGCAGTCCAGACAGAACACTGAAGCTTTCTTT; CDR3aa: CASSMLQSRQNTEAFF
abundance: few; d_gene: TRBD1; j_gene: TRBJ1-5; v_gene: TRBV11-1; CDR3nt: TGTGCCAGCAGCGCGAACAGGGGAGACAATCAGCCCCAGCATTTT; CDR3aa: CASSANRGDNQPQHF
abundance: .; d_gene: .; j_gene: TRBJ2-1; v_gene: TRBV5-5; CDR3nt: TGTGCCAGCAGCTACAATTACAATGAGCAGTTCTTC; CDR3aa: CASSYNYNEQFF
abundance: .; d_gene: TRBD2; j_gene: TRBJ2-3; v_gene: TRBV7-2; CDR3nt: TGTGCCAGCACCGTAGCGGGGGGGATCACAGATACGCAGTATTTT; CDR3aa: CASTVAGGITDTQYF
abundance: .; d_gene: .; j_gene: TRBJ1-4; v_gene: TRBV29-1; CDR3nt: TGCAGCGTTGAAGATTGGCAGGGAGAAAAACTGTTTTTT; CDR3aa: CSVEDWQGEKLFF
abundance: .; d_gene: TRBD2; j_gene: TRBJ2-7; v_gene: TRBV7-9; CDR3nt: TGTGCCAGCAGCCCCAGGGGACTAGCAAGGGGGCAGGCCGAGCAGTACTTC; CDR3aa: CASSPRGLARGQAEQYF
abundance: .; d_gene: TRBD1; j_gene: TRBJ1-2; v_gene: TRBV25-1; CDR3nt: TGTGCCAGCAAAACGACAGGGGCCGGCTATGGCTACACCTTC; CDR3aa: CASKTTGAGYGYTF
abundance: .; d_gene: TRBD1; j_gene: TRBJ1-6; v_gene: TRBV5-1; CDR3nt: TGCGCCAGCAGCGGCAGGGGGGCCCAAAATTCACCCCTCCACTTT; CDR3aa: CASSGRGAQNSPLHF